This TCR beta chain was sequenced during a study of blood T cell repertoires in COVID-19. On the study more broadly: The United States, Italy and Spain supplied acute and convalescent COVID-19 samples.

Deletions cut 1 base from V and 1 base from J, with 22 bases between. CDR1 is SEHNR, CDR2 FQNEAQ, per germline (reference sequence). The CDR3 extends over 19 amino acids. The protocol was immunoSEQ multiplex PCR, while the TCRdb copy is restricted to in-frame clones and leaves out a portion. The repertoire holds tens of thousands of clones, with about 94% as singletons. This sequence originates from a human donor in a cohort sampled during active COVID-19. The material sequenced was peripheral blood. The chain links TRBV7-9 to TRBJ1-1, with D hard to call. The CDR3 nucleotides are TGTGCCAGCAGCTTAGGCCCGGGAAGTTGGGGAGTCGAGAACACTGAAGCTTTCTTT. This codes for CASSLGPGSWGVENTEAFF.